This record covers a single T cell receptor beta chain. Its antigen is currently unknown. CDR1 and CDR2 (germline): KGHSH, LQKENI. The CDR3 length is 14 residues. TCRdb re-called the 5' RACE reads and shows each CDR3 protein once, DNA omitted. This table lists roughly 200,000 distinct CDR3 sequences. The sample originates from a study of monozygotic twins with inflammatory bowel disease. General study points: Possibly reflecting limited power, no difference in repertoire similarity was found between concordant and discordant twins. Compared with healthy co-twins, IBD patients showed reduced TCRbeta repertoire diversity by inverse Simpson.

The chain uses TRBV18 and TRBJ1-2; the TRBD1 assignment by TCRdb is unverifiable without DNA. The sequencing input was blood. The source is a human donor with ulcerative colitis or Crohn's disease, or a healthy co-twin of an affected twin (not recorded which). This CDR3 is CASSPGQSSYGYTF.